This record looks at one T cell receptor (beta chain) sequence and its context. Its specificity is unknown. The data originate from a study of regulatory T cells in long-lasting Graves disease. Study background: Graves' patients (newly diagnosed) had been on antithyroid drugs under 3 months. Study observations and caveats: Small numbers of samples may have cut accuracy.

Building of the TCR beta libraries involved iRepertoire HTBI primers and Arm-PCR of CDR3 regions. MiXCR, applied by TCRdb to the multiplex PCR reads, yields one record per CDR3 protein. The data contain 350,000 to 450,000 distinct CDR3 sequences, under 15% of them seen just once; the ten biggest clones take up over 15%. Sample time point: newly diagnosed GD, antithyroid drugs for less than 3 months. PBMC-extracted RNA yielded the TCR library. Losses at the gene ends were 4 bases for V and 2 bases for J; bases not matched to a gene: 7. The CDR3 is made up of 16 amino acids. The germline gives CDR1 MNHEY, CDR2 SVGEGT. These data are also associated with another study on T cells in Graves' hyperthyroidism and ophthalmopathy. As that study records: For the diagnoses, clinical symptoms, serum thyroxine and TRAb, thyroid ultrasound and orbital computed tomography were used.

This sequence originates from a woman between 25 and 40 years old with Graves disease. This specimen consisted of peripheral blood mononuclear cells (PBMCs), obtained at new diagnosis, from a patient treated with antithyroid drugs. J is TRBJ2-1 and V is TRBV6-2 or TRBV6-3, with 8 bases lining up with TRBD2. As DNA, the CDR3 is TGTGCCAGCAGTTTACCGACGGGAGGGCCCTACAATGAGCAGTTCTTC. Its protein product is CASSLPTGGPYNEQFF.